The 2 T cell receptor beta chains below come from one sample, sequenced in a study of T cell repertoires in cytomegalovirus infection. TCRdb processed the reads anew with MiXCR; each CDR3 protein has one entry. The sample lists about 740,000 distinct CDR3 sequences; 35% to 45% were seen once. Specimen: PBMCs. The receptors come from a human donor in good health (CMV status not recorded). Some clones in this sample may be carry-over from other donors' samples.

V is TRBV12-3 or TRBV12-4 and J is TRBJ1-5; weak D call: TRBD1 (6 bases). The V and J ends lost 4 bases and 2 bases respectively, with 18 bases between them. The CDR3 length is 17 residues. CDR3 DNA sequence: TGTGCCAGCAGTTCGGCACCAAACAGGGCGGGCAATCAGCCCCAGCATTTT. This sequence encodes CASSSAPNRAGNQPQHF.

The chain recombines TRBV2 with TRBJ1-4; 9 bases align to TRBD1. V was clipped by 2 bases and J by 10 bases; unmatched bases: 8. The CDR3 spans 15 residues. In germline, CDR1 is SNHLY, CDR2 FYNNEI. CDR3: CASSEKGQGLAKLFF. DNA of the CDR3: TGTGCCAGCAGTGAAAAGGGACAGGGTTTGGCAAAACTGTTTTTT.